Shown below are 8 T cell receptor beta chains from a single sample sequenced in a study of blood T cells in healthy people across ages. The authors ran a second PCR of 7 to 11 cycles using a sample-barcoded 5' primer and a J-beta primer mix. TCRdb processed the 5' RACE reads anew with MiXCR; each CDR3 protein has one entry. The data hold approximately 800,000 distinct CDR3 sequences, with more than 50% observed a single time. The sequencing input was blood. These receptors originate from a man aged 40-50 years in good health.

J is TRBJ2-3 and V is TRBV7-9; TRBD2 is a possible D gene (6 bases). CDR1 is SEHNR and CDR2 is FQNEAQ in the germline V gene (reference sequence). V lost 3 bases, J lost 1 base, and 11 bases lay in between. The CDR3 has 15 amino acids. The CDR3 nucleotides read TGTGCCAGCAGCTTGGCGGGGAGTCGCACAGATACGCAGTATTTT. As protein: CASSLAGSRTDTQYF.

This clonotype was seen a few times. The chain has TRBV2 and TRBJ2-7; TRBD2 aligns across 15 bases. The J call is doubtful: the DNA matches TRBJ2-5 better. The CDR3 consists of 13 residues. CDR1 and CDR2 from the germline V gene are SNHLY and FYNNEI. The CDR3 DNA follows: TGTGCCAGCGGGACTAGCGGGAGGGAGACCCAGTACTTC. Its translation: CASGTSGRETQYF.

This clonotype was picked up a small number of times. The CDR3 protein is CASSLVLGTTDTQYF. The CDR3 DNA is TGCGCCAGCAGCTTGGTCCTAGGGACCACAGATACGCAGTATTTT. The rearrangement uses TRBV5-1 and TRBJ2-3; D tentatively fits TRBD1 or TRBD2 (5 bases each). The germline gives CDR1 SGHRS, CDR2 YFSETQ. CDR3 length: 15 amino acids. Trimming pared 0 bases from V and 2 bases from J, leaving 10 bases between.

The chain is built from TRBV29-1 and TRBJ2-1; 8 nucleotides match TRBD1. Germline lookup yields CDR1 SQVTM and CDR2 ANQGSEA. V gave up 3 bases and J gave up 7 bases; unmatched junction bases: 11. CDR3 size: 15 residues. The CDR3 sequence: CSVDSGQGAVNEQFF. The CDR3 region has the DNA TGCAGCGTTGATTCTGGGCAGGGGGCAGTAAATGAGCAGTTCTTC.

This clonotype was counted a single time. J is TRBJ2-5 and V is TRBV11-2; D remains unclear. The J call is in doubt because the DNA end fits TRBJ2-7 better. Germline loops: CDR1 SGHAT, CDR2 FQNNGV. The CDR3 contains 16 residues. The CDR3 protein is CASSLDSPQLGHEQYF. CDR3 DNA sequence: TGTGCCAGCAGCTTAGACAGCCCTCAGCTCGGGCACGAGCAGTACTTC.

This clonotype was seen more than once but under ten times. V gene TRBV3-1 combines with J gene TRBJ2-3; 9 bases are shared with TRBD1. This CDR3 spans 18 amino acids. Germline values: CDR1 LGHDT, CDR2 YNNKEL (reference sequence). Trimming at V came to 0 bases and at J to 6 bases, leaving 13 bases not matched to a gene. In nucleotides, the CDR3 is TGTGCCAGCAGCCAAGAATGGTTGGGACAGGGATCCTCTGATACGCAGTATTTT. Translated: CASSQEWLGQGSSDTQYF.

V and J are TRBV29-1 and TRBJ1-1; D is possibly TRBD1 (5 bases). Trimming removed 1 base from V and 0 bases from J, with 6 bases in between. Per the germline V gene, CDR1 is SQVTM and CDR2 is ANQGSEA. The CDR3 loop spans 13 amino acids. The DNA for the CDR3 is TGCAGCGTTGAAGTGGGGGTGAACACTGAAGCTTTCTTT. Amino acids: CSVEVGVNTEAFF.

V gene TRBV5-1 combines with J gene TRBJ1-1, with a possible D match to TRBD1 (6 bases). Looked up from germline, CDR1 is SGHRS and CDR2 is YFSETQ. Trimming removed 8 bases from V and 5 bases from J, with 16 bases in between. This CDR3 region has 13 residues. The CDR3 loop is CASAGADYTEAFF. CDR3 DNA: TGCGCCAGTGCAGGGGCGGACTATACTGAAGCTTTCTTT. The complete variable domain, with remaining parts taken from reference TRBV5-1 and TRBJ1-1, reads KAGVTQTPRYLIKTRGQQVTLSCSPISGHRSVSWYQQTPGQGLQFLFEYFSETQRNKGNFPGRFSGRQFSNSRSEMNVSTLELGDSALYLCASAGADYTEAFFGQGTRLTVV.